These T cell receptor beta chains were read from a single sample in a study of T cell responses to AZD1222 COVID-19 vaccine. Libraries were prepared by immunoSEQ multiplex PCR; TCRdb keeps only in-frame clonotypes and omits some of them. The table lists over 95,000 clones, 88% of them singletons. This sample comprised peripheral blood, obtained 28 days after the second AZD1222 dose. These receptors all come from an adult who received the AZD1222 COVID-19 vaccine. Each CDR3 is given with its conserved first and last residue. A D gene is named only where the DNA matches it firmly. Clone size is given for some rows only: seen once, a few or many times, or a class if the clone is expanded.

clone_size j_call v_call d_call cdr3_aa cdr3_nt
- TRBJ2-1 TRBV7-6 TRBD2 CASSSSGGQYNEQFF TGTGCCAGCAGCTCTAGCGGGGGGCAGTACAATGAGCAGTTCTTC
- TRBJ2-1 TRBV6-5 - CASSSVDGEQFF TGTGCCAGCAGTTCCGTTGACGGTGAGCAGTTCTTC
- TRBJ1-6 TRBV10-3 - CAISERDKRSNSPLHF TGTGCCATCAGTGAAAGGGACAAACGGTCCAATTCACCCCTCCACTTT
- TRBJ2-4 TRBV4-3 TRBD2 CASSQVLAGEKLAKNIQYF TGCGCCAGCAGCCAAGTCCTAGCGGGGGAAAAACTAGCCAAAAACATTCAGTACTTC
- TRBJ1-5 TRBV3-1/TRBV3-2 - CASSQGTGNQPQHF TGTGCCAGCAGCCAAGGGACAGGCAATCAGCCCCAGCATTTT
- TRBJ1-1 TRBV9 - CASSLKDSGNTEAFF TGTGCCAGCAGCCTAAAGGACAGTGGTAACACTGAAGCTTTCTTT
- TRBJ1-1 TRBV7-9 - CASSLSQVITEAFF TGTGCCAGCAGCCTCTCGCAGGTCATCACTGAAGCTTTCTTT
- TRBJ1-3 TRBV29-1 - CSVLGSTEDSGNTIYF TGCAGCGTTCTTGGGTCGACGGAAGACTCTGGAAACACCATATATTTT
- TRBJ1-1 TRBV7-9 - CASSRVHRVGTEAFF TGTGCCAGCTCAAGGGTGCACAGGGTTGGGACTGAAGCTTTCTTT
- TRBJ2-3 TRBV12-3/TRBV12-4 - CASSFLGADTQYF TGTGCCAGCAGTTTTCTGGGAGCAGATACGCAGTATTTT
- TRBJ2-7 TRBV14 TRBD1 CASSPDRDAYEQYF TGTGCCAGCAGCCCCGACAGGGACGCCTACGAGCAGTACTTC
- TRBJ2-1 TRBV6-5 TRBD1 CASNPTGGNEQFF TGTGCCAGCAACCCGACAGGGGGGAATGAGCAGTTCTTC
- TRBJ1-1 TRBV3-1/TRBV3-2 - CASSRKTGIEAFF TGTGCCAGCAGCCGAAAAACCGGGATTGAAGCTTTCTTT
- TRBJ1-2 TRBV28 - CASSDPRQHGYTF TGTGCCAGCAGTGATCCTAGACAGCATGGCTACACCTTC
once TRBJ1-1 TRBV29-1 TRBD1 CSVERGTGVNTEAFF TGCAGCGTTGAACGTGGGACAGGAGTCAACACTGAAGCTTTCTTT
- TRBJ1-1 TRBV6-5 - CASKSGGGVTEAFF TGTGCCAGCAAATCTGGCGGGGGAGTCACTGAAGCTTTCTTT
- TRBJ1-1 TRBV11-2 TRBD1 CASSLITSQGDTEAFF TGTGCCAGCAGCTTAATAACGTCACAGGGGGACACTGAAGCTTTCTTT
- TRBJ1-5 TRBV9 - CASSPQGNGNQPQHF TGTGCCAGCAGCCCGCAGGGGAACGGCAATCAGCCCCAGCATTTT
- TRBJ1-5 TRBV6-8 - CASSRHSSNQPQHF TGTGCCAGCAGTAGACACTCTAGCAATCAGCCCCAGCATTTT
once TRBJ1-5 TRBV19 - CATRGGSNQPQHF TGTGCCACGCGCGGGGGGAGTAATCAGCCCCAGCATTTT
few TRBJ2-1 TRBV23-1 - CASSHPPRDEQFF TGCGCCAGCAGTCACCCTCCAAGGGATGAGCAGTTCTTC
- TRBJ2-3 TRBV7-9 TRBD2 CASSPTSGGAPDTQYF TGTGCCAGCAGTCCTACTAGCGGGGGGGCTCCAGATACGCAGTATTTT
- TRBJ2-7 TRBV5-1 TRBD2 CASSMSGGNYEQYF TGCGCCAGCAGCATGAGCGGGGGGAACTACGAGCAGTACTTC
- TRBJ2-3 TRBV28 TRBD2 CASSSQLAGDHLNTDTQYF TGTGCCAGCAGTTCTCAACTAGCGGGGGACCACCTGAACACAGATACGCAGTATTTT
- TRBJ1-5 TRBV6-6 TRBD1 CASSRDPKGASGNQPQHF TGTGCCAGCAGTCGCGATCCGAAGGGGGCCTCGGGCAATCAGCCCCAGCATTTT
once TRBJ1-2 TRBV4-1 TRBD1 CASSQITGGHGYTF TGCGCCAGCAGCCAAATAACAGGGGGTCATGGCTACACCTTC
large TRBJ2-5 TRBV5-1 TRBD2 CASSPWGGNQETQYF TGCGCCAGCAGCCCGTGGGGAGGGAACCAAGAGACCCAGTACTTC
- TRBJ2-5 TRBV7-2 TRBD1 CASSFKGAETQYF TGTGCCAGCAGCTTTAAGGGGGCTGAGACCCAGTACTTC
once TRBJ1-2 TRBV6-5 - CASSPGGVYGYTF TGTGCCAGCAGCCCGGGTGGGGTCTATGGCTACACCTTC
- TRBJ1-1 TRBV10-3 TRBD1 CAIRRGQGVTEAFF TGTGCCATCAGGCGGGGACAGGGGGTCACTGAAGCTTTCTTT
- TRBJ1-2 TRBV12-3/TRBV12-4 - CASTDARWSYTF TGTGCCAGCACCGACGCGCGGTGGAGCTACACCTTC
- TRBJ2-7 TRBV4-1 TRBD1 CASSQPGQGQYEQYF TGCGCCAGCAGCCAACCGGGACAGGGACAATACGAGCAGTACTTC
- TRBJ2-6 TRBV7-2 - CASSFFGANVLTF TGTGCCAGCAGCTTTTTCGGGGCCAACGTCCTGACTTTC
- TRBJ2-5 TRBV7-9 TRBD2 CASSIPGLAGVAQYF TGTGCCAGCAGCATCCCGGGACTAGCGGGGGTGGCCCAGTACTTC
- TRBJ2-5 TRBV19 - CASSMLGIETQYF TGTGCCAGTAGTATGTTAGGGATCGAGACCCAGTACTTC
- TRBJ1-5 TRBV7-9 TRBD1 CASSSTITGTGNQPQHF TGTGCCAGCAGCTCAACAATAACCGGGACAGGGAATCAGCCCCAGCATTTT
few TRBJ1-4 TRBV7-9 TRBD1 CASSLGTGLEKLFF TGTGCCAGCAGCTTGGGGACAGGTCTTGAAAAACTGTTTTTT
- TRBJ1-4 TRBV14 TRBD1 CASSHRTGANEKLFF TGTGCCAGCAGCCATCGGACAGGGGCTAATGAAAAACTGTTTTTT
- TRBJ2-1 TRBV20-1 - CSVPGMNEQFF TGCAGTGTACCGGGGATGAATGAGCAGTTCTTC
- TRBJ1-5 TRBV18 - CASSPGGGQPQHF TGTGCCAGCTCTCCAGGAGGCGGGCAGCCCCAGCATTTT
once TRBJ2-7 TRBV6-1 - CASSDLTGKPYEQYF TGTGCCAGCAGTGACCTAACAGGGAAACCCTACGAGCAGTACTTC
few TRBJ2-7 TRBV29-1 TRBD2 CSVNDRTSGGYEQYF TGCAGCGTTAACGATCGGACTAGCGGGGGCTACGAGCAGTACTTC
- TRBJ2-7 TRBV6-1 - CASSETGQREQYF TGTGCCAGCAGTGAGACGGGTCAGCGGGAGCAGTACTTC
- TRBJ1-2 TRBV28 - CASRPSIGRRDGYTF TGTGCCAGCAGGCCGTCGATCGGCAGGCGAGATGGCTACACCTTC
few TRBJ2-2 TRBV7-3 - CASSLTLGLGTGELFF TGTGCCAGCAGCTTAACCCTGGGACTTGGCACCGGGGAGCTGTTTTTT
- TRBJ1-5 TRBV28 TRBD1 CASSSGTAGISPQHF TGTGCCAGCAGTTCAGGGACAGCCGGAATCAGCCCCCAGCATTTT
- TRBJ2-5 TRBV5-1 TRBD2 CASSPSGGVQETQYF TGCGCCAGCAGCCCTAGCGGGGGGGTCCAAGAGACCCAGTACTTC
- TRBJ2-5 TRBV11-2 - CASSLLLGEETQYF TGTGCCAGCAGCTTATTGCTAGGAGAAGAGACCCAGTACTTC
once TRBJ2-1 TRBV7-9 TRBD1 CASSLADRSRVGSYNEQFF TGTGCCAGCAGCTTAGCGGACAGGTCACGAGTAGGATCCTACAATGAGCAGTTCTTC
- TRBJ1-5 TRBV12-5 - CASGLVLWDKGWLDQPQHF TGTGCTAGTGGTTTGGTACTTTGGGACAAGGGTTGGTTGGATCAGCCCCAGCATTTT
- TRBJ1-2 TRBV7-9 TRBD1 CASSLAGQGDGYTF TGTGCCAGCAGCTTAGCGGGACAGGGGGATGGCTACACCTTC
once TRBJ2-1 TRBV12-3/TRBV12-4 - CASSLAPNNEQFF TGTGCCAGCAGTTTAGCCCCGAACAATGAGCAGTTCTTC
- TRBJ1-5 TRBV7-2 - CASSLAGSGLGNQPQHF TGTGCCAGCAGCTTAGCAGGCAGTGGGCTAGGGAATCAGCCCCAGCATTTT
- TRBJ2-1 TRBV6-5 TRBD1 CASSYRDRGNEQFF TGTGCCAGCAGTTACCGGGACAGGGGCAATGAGCAGTTCTTC
- TRBJ1-6 TRBV6-6 - CASRGFGRDSPLHF TGTGCCAGCCGGGGGTTTGGCAGGGACTCACCCCTCCACTTT
- TRBJ2-1 TRBV12-5 - CASGLVLGSEQFF TGTGCTAGTGGTTTGGTCCTAGGGAGTGAGCAGTTCTTC
- TRBJ2-7 TRBV6-7 TRBD2 CASSWGGYEQYF TGTGCCAGCAGTTGGGGGGGCTACGAGCAGTACTTC